A selection of T cell receptor beta chains follows, all from one sample in a study of T cell responses to AZD1222 COVID-19 vaccine. The method was immunoSEQ multiplex PCR; TCRdb's version includes in-frame clones alone and lacks a portion of them. The table records about 120,000 clones, over 75% of them present only once. Sequenced material: peripheral blood, taken on day 0 of AZD1222 vaccination. The receptors stem from an adult in good health. Both conserved end residues are part of each CDR3. A D gene is named only where the DNA matches it firmly. Clone size, where shown, is once, few, many, or a class for clones that have expanded.

TRBV6-5,NA,TRBJ1-1,NA,CASSLRTAEAFF,TGTGCCAGCAGTCTCCGGACAGCTGAAGCTTTCTTT
TRBV7-9,NA,TRBJ2-6,NA,CASSLGPGTSGANVLTF,TGTGCCAGCAGCTTAGGTCCGGGGACCTCTGGGGCCAACGTCCTGACTTTC
TRBV28,TRBD2,TRBJ2-5,NA,CASRKSGDVETQYF,TGTGCCAGCAGGAAGAGCGGGGATGTAGAGACCCAGTACTTC
TRBV1,NA,TRBJ2-5,NA,CTSSQDDSGGLQETQYF,TGCACCAGCAGCCAAGATGACAGCGGGGGGTTACAAGAGACCCAGTACTTC
TRBV6-2/TRBV6-3,TRBD1,TRBJ1-1,NA,CASSQPPGTGNTEAFF,TGTGCCAGCAGTCAACCACCCGGGACAGGAAACACTGAAGCTTTCTTT
TRBV7-9,TRBD2,TRBJ2-2,NA,CASSYLAGGPAGELFF,TGTGCCAGCAGTTATCTAGCGGGAGGGCCCGCCGGGGAGCTGTTTTTT
TRBV7-9,NA,TRBJ1-3,NA,CASSLNVNTIYF,TGTGCCAGCAGCTTGAACGTAAACACCATATATTTT
TRBV18,TRBD1,TRBJ1-3,NA,CASSHYSGTGGTGNTIYF,TGTGCCAGCTCACATTACTCCGGGACAGGGGGCACTGGAAACACCATATATTTT
TRBV7-9,NA,TRBJ1-6,NA,CASSLEESYNSPLHF,TGTGCCAGCAGCTTAGAGGAGTCCTATAATTCACCCCTCCACTTT
TRBV6-6,TRBD2,TRBJ2-1,NA,CASSYTFSGGDNEQFF,TGTGCCAGCAGTTACACTTTTAGCGGGGGAGACAATGAGCAGTTCTTC
TRBV11-3,NA,TRBJ1-4,NA,CASSQGRTAHEKLFF,TGTGCCAGCAGTCAGGGACGGACCGCTCATGAAAAACTGTTTTTT
TRBV27,NA,TRBJ2-1,NA,CASSSHRAGAFGKFF,TGTGCCAGCAGTTCCCACAGAGCAGGAGCTTTTGGGAAGTTCTTC
TRBV6-5,NA,TRBJ2-7,NA,CASRQQNTYEQYF,TGTGCCAGCCGCCAGCAGAATACCTACGAGCAGTACTTC
TRBV21-1,NA,TRBJ1-5,NA,CASSKGQGDRYSNQPQHF,TGTGCCAGCAGCAAAGGACAGGGCGATCGTTATAGCAATCAGCCCCAGCATTTT
TRBV4-3,NA,TRBJ1-3,NA,CASSQDPHSGSGNTIYF,TGCGCCAGCAGCCAAGATCCCCACAGTGGATCTGGAAACACCATATATTTT
TRBV18,TRBD1,TRBJ1-2,NA,CASSPPAMDRQGYTF,TGTGCCAGCTCACCACCGGCAATGGACAGGCAAGGCTACACCTTC
TRBV19,TRBD1,TRBJ1-4,NA,CASRGGLANEKLFF,TGTGCCAGTAGAGGGGGCTTGGCTAATGAAAAACTGTTTTTT
TRBV7-2,NA,TRBJ2-7,NA,CASSLEGRGGEQYF,TGTGCCAGCAGCTTAGAGGGCAGGGGAGGCGAGCAGTACTTC
TRBV10-3,TRBD1,TRBJ2-7,NA,CAISGSGTGGHEQYF,TGTGCCATCAGTGGATCTGGGACAGGGGGCCACGAGCAGTACTTC
TRBV5-8,NA,TRBJ1-3,NA,CASSLDFISSGNTIYF,TGTGCCAGCAGCTTGGATTTCATAAGCTCTGGAAACACCATATATTTT
TRBV7-9,NA,TRBJ1-5,NA,CASSLVFGQPQHF,TGTGCCAGCAGCTTGGTTTTTGGGCAGCCCCAGCATTTT
TRBV27,NA,TRBJ1-4,NA,CASSRQSITTNEKLFF,TGTGCCAGCAGCAGACAGTCGATAACAACTAATGAAAAACTGTTTTTT
TRBV2,NA,TRBJ1-5,NA,CASRREQVDNQPQHF,TGTGCCAGCAGGCGAGAACAGGTTGACAATCAGCCCCAGCATTTT
TRBV18,NA,TRBJ2-7,few,CASSRTPGPNEQYF,TGTGCCAGCTCACGGACTCCCGGGCCTAACGAGCAGTACTTC
TRBV11-2,NA,TRBJ2-7,NA,CASSPRGATPLYEQYF,TGTGCCAGCAGCCCTCGGGGGGCTACTCCTCTTTACGAGCAGTACTTC
TRBV27,NA,TRBJ2-7,NA,CASRDSRTYEQYF,TGTGCCAGCAGGGACAGTAGAACCTACGAGCAGTACTTC
TRBV16,NA,TRBJ2-3,NA,CASSTSDTQYF,TGTGCCAGCAGCACCTCAGATACGCAGTATTTT
TRBV18,NA,TRBJ1-1,NA,CASSPPGRGMNTEAFF,TGTGCCAGCTCACCACCTGGCAGGGGCATGAACACTGAAGCTTTCTTT
TRBV10-1,NA,TRBJ1-2,once,CASSLDALYGYTF,TGCGCCAGCAGTCTAGACGCCCTCTATGGCTACACCTTC
TRBV6-6,NA,TRBJ1-5,NA,CASSSNVGGQPQHF,TGTGCCAGCAGTTCCAATGTGGGGGGTCAGCCCCAGCATTTT
TRBV19,NA,TRBJ1-5,NA,CASSIYGQPQHF,TGTGCCAGTAGTATATATGGTCAGCCCCAGCATTTT
TRBV6-2/TRBV6-3,NA,TRBJ1-1,NA,CASSYLLLNTEAFF,TGTGCCAGCAGTTACCTTCTATTGAACACTGAAGCTTTCTTT
TRBV7-6,NA,TRBJ2-7,NA,CASSSQTGATYEQYF,TGTGCCAGCAGCTCTCAGACAGGAGCGACCTACGAGCAGTACTTC
TRBV7-2,NA,TRBJ2-2,NA,CASSPPWGSSTGELFF,TGTGCCAGCAGCCCGCCGTGGGGGAGCTCTACCGGGGAGCTGTTTTTT
TRBV5-8,TRBD2,TRBJ2-7,few,CASSWSGSLSYEQYF,TGTGCCAGCAGCTGGAGCGGGAGCCTATCCTACGAGCAGTACTTC
TRBV24-1,TRBD1,TRBJ1-1,NA,CATSDARQGPTEAFF,TGTGCCACCAGTGATGCCAGACAGGGCCCCACTGAAGCTTTCTTT